This T cell receptor (beta chain) comes out of a study of cytomegalovirus exposure and HLA in healthy donors. Across the study: Later analysis reported that the roughly 120 validation repertoires shared the platform of the roughly 630 first-cohort repertoires.

Clones were sequenced by immunoSEQ multiplex PCR, and TCRdb holds only the in-frame ones, with some missing. This table holds 130,000 or so clones, about 88% found once. Germline CDR1 SGHNT, CDR2 YYREEE (reference sequence). The V end was cut by 1 base, the J end by 4 bases, with 9 bases between. This CDR3 has 14 residues. The origin of this receptor is a woman aged 18 to 35 in good health and CMV-seronegative. Sequences were obtained from PBMCs. V gene TRBV5-4 combines with J gene TRBJ2-4, with a possible D match to TRBD1 (6 bases). CDR3 DNA: TGTGCCAGCAGCTTGTCAGGGGCTAAAAACATTCAGTACTTC. It translates to CASSLSGAKNIQYF.